Following are 23 T cell receptor beta chains from one sample sequenced in a study of T-cell memory formation after mild COVID-19 (dated by TCRdb to the early 2020s). Receptor amplification or capture employed 5' RACE. Sequencing relied on an Illumina NovaSeq 6000. TCRdb cleaned the public reads at Q25 with fastp, built clones with MiXCR and kept in-frame beta chains. Rows are combined by CDR3 protein, so each entry shows the most common genes and DNA. The sample table lists approximately 290,000 distinct CDR3 sequences, approximately 20% of them with a count of one. The ten largest clones take up more than 20% of the sample. The material sequenced was PBMCs or a T cell subset sorted from them (not recorded which). Every receptor here comes from a man between 18 and 29 years old who had mild COVID-19 (a few samples of this study predate the infection). The sample titles of this study are shuffled in the database, so cell type and time point are left out; the donor was told from shared clones.

This clonotype has more than one count but fewer than ten. CDR3 loop: CASSFTARANVLTF. CDR3 DNA sequence: TGCGCCAGCAGCTTCACAGCTAGGGCCAACGTCCTGACTTTC. The rearrangement uses TRBV5-1 and TRBJ2-6; no firm D call. CDR1 and CDR2 (germline): SGHRS, YFSETQ. V was pared by 2 bases and J by 5 bases, with 8 bases between. The CDR3 loop spans 14 amino acids.

The rearrangement joins TRBV6-6 to TRBJ2-6; D is possibly TRBD1 or TRBD2 (5 bases each). From germline, CDR1 is MNHNY and CDR2 SVGAGI (reference sequence). Trimming stripped 5 bases from V and 1 base from J, with 6 bases between. This CDR3 spans 14 amino acids. CDR3 amino acids: CASSEGSGANVLTF. CDR3 sequence (DNA): TGTGCCAGCAGTGAGGGGTCTGGGGCCAACGTCCTGACTTTC.

This clonotype occurred a few times. The gene calls are TRBV15 and TRBJ2-2, with 10 positions matching TRBD1. J lost 6 bases, V lost 5 bases, and 6 bases had no gene match. Germline V gives CDR1 LNHNV, CDR2 YYDKDF (reference sequence). CDR3 length equals 15 residues. CDR3 in amino acids: CATSGQGVGSGELFF. As DNA, the CDR3 is TGTGCCACCAGCGGACAGGGGGTCGGTTCCGGGGAGCTGTTTTTT. Looking up the rest from reference TRBV15 and TRBJ2-2 gives the full variable domain: DAMVIQNPRYQVTQFGKPVTLSCSQTLNHNVMYWYQQKSSQAPKLLFHYYDKDFNNEADTPDNFQSRRPNTSFCFLDIRSPGLGDTAMYLCATSGQGVGSGELFFGEGSRLTVL.

This clonotype appeared a few times. J is TRBJ1-2 and V is TRBV6-5; D gene uncertain. Trimming stripped 4 bases from V and 7 bases from J, with 7 bases between. Germline V lookup: CDR1 MNHEY, CDR2 SVGAGI. The CDR3 has 11 residues. The CDR3 DNA sequence: TGTGCCAGCAGTTGGGCGGGTGGCTACACCTTC. This encodes CASSWAGGYTF.

This chain joins TRBV10-1 and TRBJ2-3; 8 nucleotides agree with TRBD2. Trimming at V came to 8 bases and at J to 9 bases, leaving 10 bases not matched to a gene. The CDR3 runs to 13 residues. Germline values: CDR1 WNHNN, CDR2 SYGVQD (reference sequence). The CDR3 loop reads CASSRGGTKTQYF. CDR3 DNA: TGCGCCAGCTCTCGGGGGGGCACCAAGACGCAGTATTTT.

There are a few counts of this clonotype. The chain employs TRBV5-6 and TRBJ1-2; D not certain. CDR1 SGHDT and CDR2 YYEEEE come from the germline V gene. The CDR3 has 12 residues. Deletions cut 2 bases from V and 4 bases from J, with 6 bases between. DNA of the CDR3: TGTGCCAGCAGCTTCAGTTTCTATGGCTACACCTTC. Its protein is CASSFSFYGYTF.

The chain's CDR3 is CAWSVLGVGEYF. The CDR3 coding sequence is TGTGCCTGGAGTGTACTTGGAGTCGGGGAGTACTTC. The chain couples TRBV30 to TRBJ2-7, with TRBD2 as a possible D gene (5 bases). In germline, CDR1 is GTSNPN, CDR2 SVGIG (reference sequence). The germline V and J ends were trimmed by 0 bases and 11 bases, with 14 bases remaining between them. The CDR3 runs to 12 residues.

The V gene is TRBV6-2 or TRBV6-3, the J gene TRBJ1-2; the D is unclear. Germline assignment: CDR1 MNHEY and CDR2 SVGEGT. This CDR3 comprises 14 residues. Trimming removed 5 bases at V and 4 bases at J, with 14 bases between. The CDR3 bases are TGTGCCAGCAGTGAACACCAGGATAGCTATGGCTACACCTTC. Translating it yields CASSEHQDSYGYTF.

Many counts were recorded for this clonotype. V gene TRBV3-1 combines with J gene TRBJ2-2; 7 bases fit TRBD2. The junction had 9 bases not matched to a gene; V was cut back by 4 bases and J by 7 bases. Germline-derived CDR1 and CDR2 are LGHDT and YNNKEL (reference sequence). The CDR3 is 15 residues long. The CDR3 nucleotides are TGTGCCAGCAGCCGCCCCACTAGCGTGGTCGGGGAGCTGTTTTTT. The encoded protein is CASSRPTSVVGELFF.

This clonotype appeared a few times. This sequence joins TRBV5-1 and TRBJ1-3; no firm D call. The CDR3 totals 14 residues. Germline CDR1 and CDR2: SGHRS and YFSETQ. Trimming removed 1 base at V and 8 bases at J, with 13 bases between. As DNA, the CDR3 is TGCGCCAGCAGCTTGATGGGAGAGGTGGACACCATATATTTT. It codes for CASSLMGEVDTIYF.

The table lists this clonotype with a few counts. The chain joins TRBV6-5 to TRBJ2-3; 9 positions agree with TRBD2. Trimming at V came to 0 bases and at J to 1 base, leaving 11 bases not matched to a gene. CDR1 MNHEY and CDR2 SVGAGI come from the germline V gene. The CDR3 sequence is 19 residues long. CDR3 nucleotide sequence: TGTGCCAGCAGTTACTCTCCCCCTCGCGGGGGGGCCCGCACAGATACGCAGTATTTT. Protein product: CASSYSPPRGGARTDTQYF.

This chain joins TRBV20-1 and TRBJ2-5; D unresolved. V was trimmed by 0 bases and J by 0 bases, leaving 8 bases between them. Germline CDR1 is DFQATT and CDR2 is SNEGSKA (reference sequence). The CDR3 has 14 amino acids. CDR3 in amino acids: CSAREDRYQETQYF. DNA of the CDR3: TGCAGTGCTAGAGAGGACCGGTACCAAGAGACCCAGTACTTC.

A few counts support this clonotype. This chain joins TRBV4-3 and TRBJ2-2; TRBD2 matches 11 bases. The junction had 3 bases not matched to a gene; V was cut back by 0 bases and J by 6 bases. The CDR3 has 16 residues. Germline-derived CDR1 and CDR2 are LGHNA and YSLEER. CDR3 sequence: CASSQEVLAGAGELFF. The CDR3, as DNA: TGCGCCAGCAGCCAAGAAGTACTAGCGGGGGCCGGGGAGCTGTTTTTT.

This sequence joins TRBV4-3 and TRBJ1-1; 7 bases agree with TRBD1. Unmatched junction bases numbered 6, after V lost 3 bases and J lost 5 bases. CDR3 size: 14 residues. Looked up from germline, CDR1 is LGHNA and CDR2 is YSLEER. The CDR3: CASSQGTARTEAFF. The CDR3 DNA sequence: TGCGCCAGCAGCCAGGGGACAGCACGGACTGAAGCTTTCTTT.

The V call is TRBV6-6, the J call TRBJ1-2, with 12 positions matching TRBD1. Germline V CDR1 and CDR2: MNHNY, SVGAGI (reference sequence). V gave up 2 bases and J gave up 8 bases; unmatched junction bases: 3. The CDR3 extends over 14 amino acids. CDR3 residues: CASSYGTGGRGYTF. The CDR3 DNA is TGTGCCAGCAGTTACGGGACAGGGGGCCGGGGCTACACCTTC.

The chain carries TRBV10-3 and TRBJ2-1; TRBD2 might be the D (6 bases). This CDR3 has 14 amino acids. V was shortened by 1 base and J by 5 bases, with 9 bases between the two germline ends. CDR1 and CDR2 (germline): ENHRY, SYGVKD. The CDR3 DNA reads TGTGCCATCAGTGAGTTTAGCGGAAACAATGAGCAGTTCTTC. Its protein product is CAISEFSGNNEQFF.

This clonotype was observed once. The V call is TRBV5-1, the J call TRBJ1-2, with 8 positions matching TRBD1. V shed 3 bases and J 0 bases; nucleotides not matched to a gene: 4. CDR3 length: 15 residues. Germline lookup yields CDR1 SGHRS and CDR2 YFSETQ. This CDR3 reads CASSSGQGANYGYTF. The CDR3, as DNA: TGCGCCAGCAGCTCTGGACAGGGCGCTAACTATGGCTACACCTTC.

The CDR3 protein is CSVVGGGTGANVLTF. The CDR3 nucleotides are TGCAGCGTTGTCGGTGGGGGCACTGGGGCCAACGTCCTGACTTTC. J is TRBJ2-6 and V is TRBV29-1; a weak D match, TRBD1 (6 bases). The CDR3 length is 15 residues. Germline V gene data show CDR1 as SQVTM and CDR2 as ANQGSEA. Trimming removed 4 bases at V and 2 bases at J, with 12 bases between.

This clonotype was seen a few times. The CDR3 coding sequence is TGCAGTGCTAGACTTGAAGACACAGATACGCAGTATTTT. Its protein product is CSARLEDTDTQYF. The gene calls are TRBV20-1 and TRBJ2-3; no firm D call. From germline, CDR1 is DFQATT and CDR2 SNEGSKA (reference sequence). V was trimmed by 2 bases and J by 2 bases, leaving 8 bases between them. This CDR3 is built from 13 residues.

This clonotype was seen a few times. The CDR3 loop reads CSAGRQGANYGYTF. The CDR3 region has the DNA TGCAGTGCTGGTCGACAGGGTGCCAACTATGGCTACACCTTC. The V and J genes are TRBV20-1 and TRBJ1-2; 7 positions agree with TRBD1. CDR1 is DFQATT, CDR2 SNEGSKA, per germline (reference sequence). The CDR3 has 14 amino acids. V shed 5 bases and J 2 bases; nucleotides not matched to a gene: 8.

The rearrangement joins TRBV4-2 to TRBJ2-7, with a weak D call TRBD2 (7 bases). The germline V gene has CDR1 LGHNA and CDR2 YNFKEQ. V gave up 3 bases and J gave up 0 bases, with 15 bases separating them. The CDR3 is 16 residues long. The CDR3 DNA is TGTGCCAGCAGCCACCCTTGGGGGGGCGGCTCCTACGAGCAGTACTTC. This encodes CASSHPWGGGSYEQYF.

This clonotype occurred a few times. CDR3 in amino acids: CASSVGRAGNTIYF. The CDR3 nucleotides are TGTGCCAGCAGCGTAGGCAGGGCTGGAAACACCATATATTTT. The chain has TRBV9 and TRBJ1-3; D possibly corresponds to TRBD1 (5 bases). CDR3 length: 14 amino acids. V was trimmed by 0 bases and J by 2 bases, leaving 6 bases between them. The germline gives CDR1 SGDLS, CDR2 YYNGEE. Full variable domain (outside the CDR3, taken from reference TRBV9 and TRBJ1-3): DSGVTQTPKHLITATGQRVTLRCSPRSGDLSVYWYQQSLDQGLQFLIQYYNGEERAKGNILERFSAQQFPDLHSELNLSSLELGDSALYFCASSVGRAGNTIYFGEGSWLTVV.

This clonotype was recorded many times. The rearrangement joins TRBV2 to TRBJ1-1; TRBD1 might be the D (5 bases). Germline V gene data show CDR1 as SNHLY and CDR2 as FYNNEI. Trimming removed 11 bases at V and 6 bases at J, with 16 bases between. The CDR3 totals 12 residues. As DNA, the CDR3 is TGTGCCTCCAGCAGGGAGATCGCTGAAGCTTTCTTT. Amino acids: CASSREIAEAFF.